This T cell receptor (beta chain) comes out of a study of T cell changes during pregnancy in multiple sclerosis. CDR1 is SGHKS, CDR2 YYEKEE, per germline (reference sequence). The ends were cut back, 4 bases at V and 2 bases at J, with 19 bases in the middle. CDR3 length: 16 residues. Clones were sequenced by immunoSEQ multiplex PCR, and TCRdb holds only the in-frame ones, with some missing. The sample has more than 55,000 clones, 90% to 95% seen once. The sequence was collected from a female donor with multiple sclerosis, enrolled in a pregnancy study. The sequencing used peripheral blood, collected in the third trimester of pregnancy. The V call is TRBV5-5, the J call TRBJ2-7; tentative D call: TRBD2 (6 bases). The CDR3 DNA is TGTGCCAGCAGCCGTTATTCGACGGACTATACCTACGAGCAGTACTTC. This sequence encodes CASSRYSTDYTYEQYF.